This T cell receptor beta chain was sequenced during a study of blood T cells in healthy people across ages. With a J-beta primer mix and a sample-barcoded 5' primer, a second PCR ran about 7 to 11 cycles. In TCRdb, the 5' RACE reads were re-called with MiXCR into one record per CDR3 protein. The sample yields about 1.4 million distinct CDR3 sequences, 45% to 70% seen once. The germline V gene has CDR1 SQVTM and CDR2 ANQGSEA. V gave up 7 bases and J gave up 4 bases, with 22 bases separating them. The CDR3 is 15 amino acids. Roughly 10 milliliters was the volume of peripheral blood drawn from each donor. Per-sample yields of isolated PBMCs were at least 6 million.

This chain connects TRBV29-1 to TRBJ1-1, with a possible D match to TRBD1 (5 bases). Sequenced: blood. The source of this sequence is a man younger than 35 in good health. Here the CDR3 reads CSAIGEGYPGTEAFF. The CDR3 DNA follows: TGCAGCGCGATAGGGGAGGGATACCCAGGCACTGAAGCTTTCTTT.